The T cell receptor beta chain described here comes from a study of tumor-infiltrating lymphocytes in localized non-small cell lung cancer. Overall study context: Several tumor histologies, both smoking statuses, and some post-neoadjuvant chemotherapy samples were included. From each patient, both tumor and uninvolved lung, non-adjacent to tumor, were sampled.

This CDR3 has 13 amino acids. The germline gives CDR1 SGHNT, CDR2 YYREEE (reference sequence). The germline V and J ends were trimmed by 0 bases and 6 bases, with 9 bases remaining between them. Study-level findings and limits: Tumors had more T cell infiltration than uninvolved lung, per TCRbeta sequencing and CD3 counts. T-cell fraction did not differ between immunotypes IM1 and IM2.

Comment on this clone: Its antigen is not identified.

Sequencing used immunoSEQ multiplex PCR; TCRdb keeps in-frame clones, though not all of them. The table includes roughly 12,000 clones, approximately 86% detected once. The V and J genes are TRBV5-4 and TRBJ1-1; perhaps TRBD1 as D (5 bases). Sequencing input: uninvolved lung tissue not adjacent to the tumor. The clonotype was recovered from a human donor with non-small cell lung cancer. The CDR3, as DNA: TGTGCCAGCAGCTTGGGACTGGGGGCTGAAGCTTTCTTT. Protein product: CASSLGLGAEAFF.